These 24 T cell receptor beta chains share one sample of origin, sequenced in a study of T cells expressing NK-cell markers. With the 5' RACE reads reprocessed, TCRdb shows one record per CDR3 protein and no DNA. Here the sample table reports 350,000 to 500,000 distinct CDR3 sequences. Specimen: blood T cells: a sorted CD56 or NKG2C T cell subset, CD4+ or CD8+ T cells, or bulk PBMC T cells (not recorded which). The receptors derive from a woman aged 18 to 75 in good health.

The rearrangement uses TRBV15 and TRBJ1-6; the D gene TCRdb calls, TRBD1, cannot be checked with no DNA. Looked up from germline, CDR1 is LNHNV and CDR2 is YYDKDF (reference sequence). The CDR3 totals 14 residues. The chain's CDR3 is CATSSPGGNSPLHF.

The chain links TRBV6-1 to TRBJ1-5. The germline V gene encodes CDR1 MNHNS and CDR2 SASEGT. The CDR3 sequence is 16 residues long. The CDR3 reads CASSEPLEALVRPQHF.

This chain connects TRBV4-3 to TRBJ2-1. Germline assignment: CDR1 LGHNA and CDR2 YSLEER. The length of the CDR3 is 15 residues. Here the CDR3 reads CASSQELSYRNEQFF.

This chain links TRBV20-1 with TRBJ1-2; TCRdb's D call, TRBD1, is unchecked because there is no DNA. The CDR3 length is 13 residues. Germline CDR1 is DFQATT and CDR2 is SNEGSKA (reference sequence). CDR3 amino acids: CSARAGVNYGYTF.

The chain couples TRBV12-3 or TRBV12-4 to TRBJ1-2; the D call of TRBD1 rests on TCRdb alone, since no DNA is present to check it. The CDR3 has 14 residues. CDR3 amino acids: CASSPLKGADGYTF.

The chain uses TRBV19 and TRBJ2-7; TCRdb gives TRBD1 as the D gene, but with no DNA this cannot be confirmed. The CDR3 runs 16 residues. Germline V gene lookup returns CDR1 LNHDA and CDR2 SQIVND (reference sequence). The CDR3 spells CASSIVWDPAAYEQYF.

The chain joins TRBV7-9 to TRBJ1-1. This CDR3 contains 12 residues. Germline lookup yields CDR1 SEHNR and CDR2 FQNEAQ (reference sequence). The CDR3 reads CASSLGWREAFF.

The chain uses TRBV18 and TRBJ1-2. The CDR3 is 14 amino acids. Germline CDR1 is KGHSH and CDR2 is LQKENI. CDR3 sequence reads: CASSPQGANYGYTF.

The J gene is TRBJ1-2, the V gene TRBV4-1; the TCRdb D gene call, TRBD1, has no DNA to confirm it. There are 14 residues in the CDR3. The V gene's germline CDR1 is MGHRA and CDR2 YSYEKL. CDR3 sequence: CASSQGRDLYGYTF.

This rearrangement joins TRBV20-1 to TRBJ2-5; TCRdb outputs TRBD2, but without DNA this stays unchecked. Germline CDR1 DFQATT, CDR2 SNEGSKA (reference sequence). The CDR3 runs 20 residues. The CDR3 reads CSARETITGLAGVGRETQYF.

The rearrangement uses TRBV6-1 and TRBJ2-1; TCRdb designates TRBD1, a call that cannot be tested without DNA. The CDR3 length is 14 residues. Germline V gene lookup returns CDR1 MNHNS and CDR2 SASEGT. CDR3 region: CASSRGGDYNEQFF.

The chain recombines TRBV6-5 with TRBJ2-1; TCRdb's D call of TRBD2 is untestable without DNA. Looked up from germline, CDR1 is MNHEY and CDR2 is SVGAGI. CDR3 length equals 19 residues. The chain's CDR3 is CASSYSNPSVYYSYNEQFF.

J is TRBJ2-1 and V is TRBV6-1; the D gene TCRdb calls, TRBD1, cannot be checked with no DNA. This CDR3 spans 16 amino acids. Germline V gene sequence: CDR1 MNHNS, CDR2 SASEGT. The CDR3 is CASSEADRGSYNEQFF.

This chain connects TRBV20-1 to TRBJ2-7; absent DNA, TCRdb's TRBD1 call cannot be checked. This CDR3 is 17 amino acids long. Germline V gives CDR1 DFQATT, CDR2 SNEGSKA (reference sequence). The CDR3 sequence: CSARGGTGGESFYEQYF.

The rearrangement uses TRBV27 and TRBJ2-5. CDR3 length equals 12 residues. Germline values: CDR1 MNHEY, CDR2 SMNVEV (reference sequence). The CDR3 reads CAAGRRQETQYF.

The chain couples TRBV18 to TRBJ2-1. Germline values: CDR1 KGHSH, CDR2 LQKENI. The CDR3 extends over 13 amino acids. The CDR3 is CASSPQLYNEQFF.

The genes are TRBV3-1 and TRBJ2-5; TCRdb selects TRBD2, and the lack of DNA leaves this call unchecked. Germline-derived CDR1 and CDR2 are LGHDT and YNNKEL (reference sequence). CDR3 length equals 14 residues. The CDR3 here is CASSQELRDETQYF.

CDR3: CASSAGANVLTF. The V gene is TRBV6-2 or TRBV6-3, the J gene TRBJ2-6. This CDR3 is 12 amino acids long. Germline V CDR1 and CDR2: MNHEY, SVGEGT.

The CDR3 loop is CASSLVGLAGGTGELFF. V usage is TRBV7-2 and J usage is TRBJ2-2; TCRdb reports TRBD2, a call that lacks DNA to check it against. Germline V gene sequence: CDR1 SGHTA, CDR2 FQGNSA. This CDR3 spans 17 amino acids. The full variable domain, rest sourced from reference TRBV7-2 and TRBJ2-2, is GAGVSQSPSNKVTEKGKDVELRCDPISGHTALYWYRQSLGQGLEFLIYFQGNSAPDKSGLPSDRFSAERTGGSVSTLTIQRTQQEDSAVYLCASSLVGLAGGTGELFFGEGSRLTVL.

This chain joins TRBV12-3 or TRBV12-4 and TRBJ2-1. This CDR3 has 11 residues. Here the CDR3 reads CASSFKSEQFF.

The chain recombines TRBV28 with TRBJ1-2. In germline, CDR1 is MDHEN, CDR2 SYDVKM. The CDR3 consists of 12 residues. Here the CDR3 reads CASSLKSYGYTF.

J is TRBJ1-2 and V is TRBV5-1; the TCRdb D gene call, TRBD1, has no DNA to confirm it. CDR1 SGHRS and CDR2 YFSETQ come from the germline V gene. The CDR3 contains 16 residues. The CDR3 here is CASSGSRDRANYGYTF.

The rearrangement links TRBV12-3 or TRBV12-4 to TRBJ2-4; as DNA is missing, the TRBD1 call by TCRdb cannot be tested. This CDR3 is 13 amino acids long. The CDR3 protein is CASSRQGKNIQCF.

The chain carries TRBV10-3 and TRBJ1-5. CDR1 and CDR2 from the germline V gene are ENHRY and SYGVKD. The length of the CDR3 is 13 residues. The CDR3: CAISDLEVQPQHF.